These 11 T cell receptor beta chains came from one sample sequenced in a study of blood T cell repertoires in COVID-19. The table came from immunoSEQ multiplex PCR; TCRdb's copy has only in-frame clones and leaves some out. Among around 250,000 clones listed, roughly nine tenths were seen once. The sequencing sample was made of peripheral blood. The receptor set was obtained from a man aged 60 to 75 with acute or convalescent COVID-19.

This chain uses TRBV11-2 with TRBJ2-7, with D possibly matching TRBD1 (5 bases). The CDR3 covers 14 residues. The germline V gene has CDR1 SGHAT and CDR2 FQNNGV. Between the trimmed V and J ends, which lost 6 bases and 2 bases, there was a span of 14 bases. This chain's CDR3 is CASSFNRNPYEQYF. As DNA, the CDR3 is TGTGCCAGCAGTTTCAACAGGAACCCCTACGAGCAGTACTTC.

The genes are TRBV28 and TRBJ2-1, with a weak D call TRBD2 (5 bases). The CDR3 sequence is 15 residues long. V shed 5 bases and J shed 4 bases, with 15 bases lying between them. The germline V gene encodes CDR1 MDHEN and CDR2 SYDVKM. The CDR3 spells CASSPTLDGYNEQFF. CDR3 bases: TGTGCCAGCAGTCCAACACTAGACGGTTACAATGAGCAGTTCTTC.

This CDR3 is CASSHQTGVGYGYTF. The CDR3 bases are TGTGCCAGCAGCCATCAAACAGGGGTCGGCTATGGCTACACCTTC. The chain carries TRBV3-1 (or the pseudogene TRBV3-2) and TRBJ1-2, with 7 nucleotides matching TRBD1. CDR1 is LGHDT, CDR2 YNNKEL, per germline (reference sequence). The V segment lost 3 bases and the J segment 4 bases; nucleotides outside the gene matches: 8. The CDR3 runs to 15 residues.

The chain employs TRBV4-3 and TRBJ2-1; a weak D match, TRBD2 (6 bases). V dropped 0 bases and J dropped 7 bases, with 16 bases sitting between them. This CDR3 has 16 residues. Germline V gene lookup returns CDR1 LGHNA and CDR2 YSLEER. The CDR3 is CASSQDERVKGNEQFF. The CDR3 DNA reads TGCGCCAGCAGCCAAGATGAGCGGGTTAAGGGAAATGAGCAGTTCTTC.

The chain employs TRBV3-1 (or the pseudogene TRBV3-2) and TRBJ2-1; the match to TRBD2 covers 14 bases. V was pared by 1 base and J by 12 bases, with 8 bases of the junction left unmatched. This CDR3 comprises 16 residues. Germline assignment: CDR1 LGHDT and CDR2 YNNKEL (reference sequence). The DNA of the CDR3 is TGTGCCAGCAGCCAAGGCGGGACTAGCGGGAGAGGAGGGCAGTTCTTC. Translated: CASSQGGTSGRGGQFF.

The rearrangement uses TRBV5-1 and TRBJ2-7, with D possibly TRBD2 on 6 matching bases. V lost 4 bases to trimming and J lost 0 bases, with 11 bases between them. The CDR3 spans 14 residues. Germline lookup yields CDR1 SGHRS and CDR2 YFSETQ. CDR3 in DNA: TGCGCCAGCAGCCCGCTGACTAGCTCCTACGAGCAGTACTTC. It encodes CASSPLTSSYEQYF.

This clone was found a few times. The chain joins TRBV4-1 to TRBJ1-5; D unresolved. There are 13 residues in the CDR3. Looked up from germline, CDR1 is MGHRA and CDR2 is YSYEKL. Trimming shortened V by 3 bases and J by 4 bases, and 7 bases separated the two germline ends. The chain's CDR3 is CASSHSVNQPQHF. The DNA of the CDR3 is TGCGCCAGCAGCCATTCCGTTAATCAGCCCCAGCATTTT.

This clone came up once. The chain carries TRBV27 and TRBJ1-2, with unresolved D. Trimming took off 10 bases at V and 2 bases at J, with 8 bases between the two ends. The CDR3 is 11 residues long. The germline V gene encodes CDR1 MNHEY and CDR2 SMNVEV (reference sequence). The CDR3 loop reads CAITRNYGYTF. The CDR3 DNA reads TGTGCCATCACTCGGAACTATGGCTACACCTTC.

The genes are TRBV21-1 and TRBJ2-3; the table's TRBD2 call for D was not verified on the DNA. TRBV21-1 is a pseudogene segment. The CDR3 runs 16 residues. The CDR3 nucleotides are TGTGCCAGCAGCAGAGGGAGGGAGGGTGACACAGATACGCAGTATTTT. Protein product: CASSRGREGDTDTQYF.

This chain links TRBV7-9 with TRBJ2-6; tentative D call: TRBD2 (5 bases). Per germline, CDR1 SEHNR and CDR2 FQNEAQ (reference sequence). V lost 5 bases to trimming and J lost 4 bases, with 15 bases between them. CDR3 length: 16 residues. Written as DNA, the CDR3 is TGTGCCAGCAGCCGACGGTTGGGAGCCGGGGCCAACGTCCTGACTTTC. As protein: CASSRRLGAGANVLTF.

This clone was picked up one time. This chain links TRBV7-2 with TRBJ2-3, with 8 bases aligning to TRBD2. The trim removed 5 bases at V and 4 bases at J, leaving 8 bases unmatched. This CDR3 comprises 15 residues. The germline CDR1 and CDR2 sequences are SGHTA and FQGNSA. The CDR3, as DNA: TGTGCCAGCAGCCTTCGGGAGGGAGCGTCAGATACGCAGTATTTT. Amino acids: CASSLREGASDTQYF.